The rows below give T cell receptor beta chains drawn from one sample of a study of cytotoxic CD8 clonotypes in ibrutinib-treated CLL. TCRdb's table, derived via immunoSEQ multiplex PCR, lists solely in-frame clones and lacks some. The table records approximately 100,000 clones, 45% to 65% of them present only once. This specimen consisted of PBMCs, obtained after 24 months of ibrutinib treatment. Every receptor here comes from a human donor with chronic lymphocytic leukemia. Both conserved end residues are part of each CDR3. The order of the fields is D gene, CDR3 length, V gene, clone size, J gene, CDR3 DNA, CDR3 protein. A D gene is named only where the DNA matches it firmly. Clone size is stated in some rows and not others, as once, few, many or a class when expanded.

D gene: .
CDR3 length: 13
V gene: TRBV29-1
clone size: .
J gene: TRBJ2-6
CDR3 DNA: TGCAGCGTCCTCATAGCTGGGGCCAACGTCCTGACTTTC
CDR3 protein: CSVLIAGANVLTF

D gene: .
CDR3 length: 11
V gene: TRBV20-1
clone size: .
J gene: TRBJ2-1
CDR3 DNA: TGCAGTGCTACTACCAAAAGTAAGCAGTTCTTC
CDR3 protein: CSATTKSKQFF

D gene: .
CDR3 length: 13
V gene: TRBV5-1
clone size: .
J gene: TRBJ2-7
CDR3 DNA: TGCGCCAGCTGCCCGAACGTGGGTGGCGAGCAGTACTTC
CDR3 protein: CASCPNVGGEQYF

D gene: .
CDR3 length: 16
V gene: TRBV7-2
clone size: .
J gene: TRBJ2-1
CDR3 DNA: TGTGCCAGCAGCCCCCCCTCGGCGGGTACCTACAATGAGCAGTTCTTC
CDR3 protein: CASSPPSAGTYNEQFF

D gene: TRBD2
CDR3 length: 16
V gene: TRBV9
clone size: .
J gene: TRBJ2-5
CDR3 DNA: TGTGCCAGCAGCGCAGCACTAGCGGGGGGTCAAGAGACCCAGTACTTC
CDR3 protein: CASSAALAGGQETQYF

D gene: .
CDR3 length: 13
V gene: TRBV7-7
clone size: .
J gene: TRBJ1-3
CDR3 DNA: TGTGCCAGCAGCTCAGGTCTTGGAAACACCATATATTTT
CDR3 protein: CASSSGLGNTIYF

D gene: .
CDR3 length: 10
V gene: TRBV27
clone size: few
J gene: TRBJ2-7
CDR3 DNA: TGTGCCAGCAGTGCAGAGGAGCAGTACTTC
CDR3 protein: CASSAEEQYF

D gene: TRBD1
CDR3 length: 14
V gene: TRBV5-1
clone size: .
J gene: TRBJ2-7
CDR3 DNA: TGCGCCAGCAGCATCGGGACAGGGGGCTACGAGCAGTACTTC
CDR3 protein: CASSIGTGGYEQYF

D gene: .
CDR3 length: 12
V gene: TRBV30
clone size: .
J gene: TRBJ1-1
CDR3 DNA: TGTGCCTGGAATGTGGGGAACACTGAAGCTTTCTTT
CDR3 protein: CAWNVGNTEAFF

D gene: .
CDR3 length: 12
V gene: TRBV6-5
clone size: .
J gene: TRBJ1-1
CDR3 DNA: TGTGCCAGCAGTAGAACAGGGACTGAAGCTTTCTTT
CDR3 protein: CASSRTGTEAFF

D gene: .
CDR3 length: 14
V gene: TRBV2
clone size: .
J gene: TRBJ1-5
CDR3 DNA: TGTGCCAGCAGGCCGCAGGGAGGCAATCAGCCCCAGCATTTT
CDR3 protein: CASRPQGGNQPQHF

D gene: TRBD2
CDR3 length: 14
V gene: TRBV11-3
clone size: once
J gene: TRBJ2-2
CDR3 DNA: TGTGCCAGCAGCCAACGGGGGGGCACCGGGGAGCTGTTTTTT
CDR3 protein: CASSQRGGTGELFF

D gene: .
CDR3 length: 15
V gene: TRBV11-3
clone size: .
J gene: TRBJ2-4
CDR3 DNA: TGTGCCAGCAGCCATGAGGGGGGTACCAAAAACATTCAGTACTTC
CDR3 protein: CASSHEGGTKNIQYF

D gene: .
CDR3 length: 15
V gene: TRBV5-6
clone size: .
J gene: TRBJ1-6
CDR3 DNA: TGTGCCAGCAGCTCGGTGGGGCAGAATAATTCACCCCTCCACTTT
CDR3 protein: CASSSVGQNNSPLHF

D gene: TRBD2
CDR3 length: 12
V gene: TRBV11-3
clone size: .
J gene: TRBJ2-1
CDR3 DNA: TGTGCCAGCAGCCGGGGACTATCTGAGCAGTTCTTC
CDR3 protein: CASSRGLSEQFF

D gene: .
CDR3 length: 13
V gene: TRBV11-2
clone size: .
J gene: TRBJ2-1
CDR3 DNA: TGTGCCAGCAGCTTCCCCCGGGCCGGTGAGCAGTTCTTC
CDR3 protein: CASSFPRAGEQFF

D gene: .
CDR3 length: 13
V gene: TRBV7-8
clone size: .
J gene: TRBJ2-3
CDR3 DNA: TGTGCCAGCATACCGACCAAGAGAGATACGCAGTATTTT
CDR3 protein: CASIPTKRDTQYF

D gene: .
CDR3 length: 11
V gene: TRBV20-1
clone size: few
J gene: TRBJ1-1
CDR3 DNA: TGCAGTGCTAACAGGAACACTGAAGCTTTCTTT
CDR3 protein: CSANRNTEAFF

D gene: .
CDR3 length: 14
V gene: TRBV5-1
clone size: few
J gene: TRBJ1-1
CDR3 DNA: TGCGCCAGCAGCTTGACCCTCACGAGGGCTGAAGCTTTCTTT
CDR3 protein: CASSLTLTRAEAFF

D gene: .
CDR3 length: 13
V gene: TRBV7-8
clone size: few
J gene: TRBJ2-3
CDR3 DNA: TGTGCCAGCAGCGCGTGGTCCACAGATACGCAGTATTTT
CDR3 protein: CASSAWSTDTQYF

D gene: .
CDR3 length: 14
V gene: TRBV6-6
clone size: .
J gene: TRBJ2-3
CDR3 DNA: TGTGCCAGCAGAGAATCAGGGTTCACAGATACGCAGTATTTT
CDR3 protein: CASRESGFTDTQYF

D gene: TRBD1
CDR3 length: 15
V gene: TRBV25-1
clone size: few
J gene: TRBJ2-7
CDR3 DNA: TGTGCCAGCAGTTCCCGGACAGGGAAGACCTACGAGCAGTACTTC
CDR3 protein: CASSSRTGKTYEQYF

D gene: .
CDR3 length: 13
V gene: TRBV29-1
clone size: .
J gene: TRBJ1-1
CDR3 DNA: TGCAGCGTCCGGGCCTCTCTAGTCACTGAAGCTTTCTTT
CDR3 protein: CSVRASLVTEAFF

D gene: TRBD1
CDR3 length: 14
V gene: TRBV19
clone size: .
J gene: TRBJ2-7
CDR3 DNA: TGTGCCAGTAGTAAAGACAGGGGGCGATTCGAGCAGTACTTC
CDR3 protein: CASSKDRGRFEQYF

D gene: .
CDR3 length: 14
V gene: TRBV19
clone size: .
J gene: TRBJ1-5
CDR3 DNA: TGTGCCAGTAGTACACAGCAAGGGTATCAGCCCCAGCATTTT
CDR3 protein: CASSTQQGYQPQHF

D gene: TRBD2
CDR3 length: 17
V gene: TRBV19
clone size: .
J gene: TRBJ2-1
CDR3 DNA: TGTGCCAGTAGTTCCCGACTAGCGGGGCAAACCTACAATGAGCAGTTCTTC
CDR3 protein: CASSSRLAGQTYNEQFF

D gene: .
CDR3 length: 17
V gene: TRBV2
clone size: .
J gene: TRBJ2-3
CDR3 DNA: TGTGCCAGCGAGAGGGGTAGCGGAGGTACTAGCACAGATACGCAGTATTTT
CDR3 protein: CASERGSGGTSTDTQYF

D gene: .
CDR3 length: 16
V gene: TRBV15
clone size: .
J gene: TRBJ1-1
CDR3 DNA: TGTGCCACCAGCAGAGATAGTCTCGGTATCAACACTGAAGCTTTCTTT
CDR3 protein: CATSRDSLGINTEAFF

D gene: .
CDR3 length: 14
V gene: TRBV7-7
clone size: .
J gene: TRBJ2-3
CDR3 DNA: TGTGCCAGCAGCCCGGAGGGCCCTATAGATACGCAGTATTTT
CDR3 protein: CASSPEGPIDTQYF

D gene: .
CDR3 length: 15
V gene: TRBV4-2
clone size: .
J gene: TRBJ2-7
CDR3 DNA: TGTGCCAGCAGTCAAGGCTCAGCTGGCCCCCCCGAGCAGTACTTC
CDR3 protein: CASSQGSAGPPEQYF

D gene: .
CDR3 length: 14
V gene: TRBV28
clone size: few
J gene: TRBJ2-1
CDR3 DNA: TGTGCCAGCACTCCGGGACTCCGGGACAATGAGCAGTTCTTC
CDR3 protein: CASTPGLRDNEQFF

D gene: .
CDR3 length: 14
V gene: TRBV7-3
clone size: once
J gene: TRBJ2-2
CDR3 DNA: TGTGCCAGCAGTCAAGGGCCGGACACCGGGGAGCTGTTTTTT
CDR3 protein: CASSQGPDTGELFF

D gene: TRBD1
CDR3 length: 14
V gene: TRBV6-5
clone size: .
J gene: TRBJ1-6
CDR3 DNA: TGTGCCACCCGACAGGGCGGCTATAATTCACCCCTCCACTTT
CDR3 protein: CATRQGGYNSPLHF

D gene: .
CDR3 length: 13
V gene: TRBV9
clone size: .
J gene: TRBJ2-1
CDR3 DNA: TGTGCCAGCAGCTCCGACTACTACAATGAGCAGTTCTTC
CDR3 protein: CASSSDYYNEQFF

D gene: .
CDR3 length: 11
V gene: TRBV6-5
clone size: .
J gene: TRBJ1-1
CDR3 DNA: TGTGCCACCACAGGGTACACTGAAGCTTTCTTT
CDR3 protein: CATTGYTEAFF

D gene: TRBD1
CDR3 length: 15
V gene: TRBV5-1
clone size: .
J gene: TRBJ2-7
CDR3 DNA: TGCGCCAGCAGCCCGGGACAGGGGCGTATCTACGAGCAGTACTTC
CDR3 protein: CASSPGQGRIYEQYF

D gene: TRBD1
CDR3 length: 16
V gene: TRBV6-5
clone size: .
J gene: TRBJ1-1
CDR3 DNA: TGTGCCAGCAGTTCCTTCGGACAGGGGGCTTGGACTGAAGCTTTCTTT
CDR3 protein: CASSSFGQGAWTEAFF

D gene: TRBD1
CDR3 length: 16
V gene: TRBV27
clone size: .
J gene: TRBJ2-5
CDR3 DNA: TGTGCCAGCAGCAAACCTTCGACGACAGGGAGAGAGACCCAGTACTTC
CDR3 protein: CASSKPSTTGRETQYF

D gene: TRBD2
CDR3 length: 16
V gene: TRBV15
clone size: few
J gene: TRBJ2-3
CDR3 DNA: TGTGCCACCAGCAGAGGAGTTAGCGGGGGGCCAGATACGCAGTATTTT
CDR3 protein: CATSRGVSGGPDTQYF

D gene: TRBD1
CDR3 length: 15
V gene: TRBV6-1
clone size: .
J gene: TRBJ1-5
CDR3 DNA: TGTGCCACCCATTCTAGACAGGGGCATGAAGAGCCCCAGCATTTT
CDR3 protein: CATHSRQGHEEPQHF

D gene: TRBD1
CDR3 length: 15
V gene: TRBV5-1
clone size: few
J gene: TRBJ1-2
CDR3 DNA: TGCGCCAGCAGCTTCCGGGGACAGGGCACCTATGGCTACACCTTC
CDR3 protein: CASSFRGQGTYGYTF

D gene: TRBD1
CDR3 length: 15
V gene: TRBV5-1
clone size: few
J gene: TRBJ2-1
CDR3 DNA: TGCGCCAGCAGCTTTGACAGGGCTCCCGACAATGAGCAGTTCTTC
CDR3 protein: CASSFDRAPDNEQFF

D gene: .
CDR3 length: 14
V gene: TRBV11-3
clone size: .
J gene: TRBJ2-2
CDR3 DNA: TGTGCCAGCAGCTTTACATCGAACACCGGGGAGCTGTTTTTT
CDR3 protein: CASSFTSNTGELFF

D gene: .
CDR3 length: 13
V gene: TRBV15
clone size: .
J gene: TRBJ1-1
CDR3 DNA: TGTGCCACCAGCAGAGAGGGGACCGGGGGAGCTTTCTTT
CDR3 protein: CATSREGTGGAFF

D gene: TRBD1
CDR3 length: 14
V gene: TRBV30
clone size: .
J gene: TRBJ1-1
CDR3 DNA: TGTGCCTGGAGTAGTATCACAGGGGCCGGAGGAGCTTTCTTT
CDR3 protein: CAWSSITGAGGAFF

D gene: .
CDR3 length: 13
V gene: TRBV25-1
clone size: .
J gene: TRBJ2-3
CDR3 DNA: TGTGCCAGCAGTGAGCTCGATACAGATACGCAGTATTTT
CDR3 protein: CASSELDTDTQYF

D gene: .
CDR3 length: 15
V gene: TRBV5-1
clone size: .
J gene: TRBJ1-6
CDR3 DNA: TGCGCCAGCTCATTGGAACAGGGTCTCGGTTCACCCCTCCACTTT
CDR3 protein: CASSLEQGLGSPLHF

D gene: .
CDR3 length: 12
V gene: TRBV2
clone size: .
J gene: TRBJ2-3
CDR3 DNA: TGTGCCAGCAGTATTTGGTGGGATACGCAGTATTTT
CDR3 protein: CASSIWWDTQYF

D gene: .
CDR3 length: 13
V gene: TRBV11-1
clone size: few
J gene: TRBJ2-3
CDR3 DNA: TGTGCCAGCAGCTTAGACAGCTCAGATACGCAGTATTTT
CDR3 protein: CASSLDSSDTQYF

D gene: .
CDR3 length: 11
V gene: TRBV6-5
clone size: .
J gene: TRBJ1-2
CDR3 DNA: TGTGCCAGCACCCGGGGGAATGGCTACACCTTC
CDR3 protein: CASTRGNGYTF

D gene: TRBD2
CDR3 length: 17
V gene: TRBV5-1
clone size: .
J gene: TRBJ2-7
CDR3 DNA: TGCGCCAGCAGCCTCTACGCTAGCGGGGGTAGCTCCTACGAGCAGTACTTC
CDR3 protein: CASSLYASGGSSYEQYF

D gene: TRBD1
CDR3 length: 16
V gene: TRBV11-2
clone size: .
J gene: TRBJ2-5
CDR3 DNA: TGTGCCAGCAGCTTAGGGGGCCAGGGGGCATGGGAGACCCAGTACTTC
CDR3 protein: CASSLGGQGAWETQYF

D gene: .
CDR3 length: 12
V gene: TRBV6-1
clone size: many
J gene: TRBJ2-7
CDR3 DNA: TGTGCCAGCAGTGATAGACCGTGGGAGCAGTACTTC
CDR3 protein: CASSDRPWEQYF